What follows are 9 T cell receptor beta chains derived from one specimen sequenced in a study of regulatory T cells in long-lasting Graves disease. The time point denotes: newly diagnosed GD, antithyroid drugs for less than 3 months. Construction of the TCR library relied on RNA isolated from PBMCs. Both iRepertoire HTBI primers and Arm-PCR of CDR3 regions were used to build the TCR beta libraries. TCRdb ran MiXCR on the multiplex PCR reads and lists one entry per CDR3 protein. Of a few hundred thousand distinct CDR3 sequences in the sample, under 20% were seen once. These data were likewise used in another study, on T cells in Graves' hyperthyroidism and ophthalmopathy.

The material sequenced was peripheral blood mononuclear cells (PBMCs), taken at new diagnosis, from a patient treated with antithyroid drugs. Receptor source: a woman aged 18-29 years with Graves disease.

This clonotype was counted many times. The chain joins TRBV7-3 to TRBJ2-3; 8 nucleotides line up with TRBD1. The CDR3 runs 15 residues. Losses at the gene ends were 5 bases for V and 3 bases for J; bases not matched to a gene: 7. CDR1 is SGHTA, CDR2 FQGTGA, per germline. CDR3 in DNA: TGTGCCAGCAGCCCACGGACAGGGAGGACAGATACGCAGTATTTT. It specifies CASSPRTGRTDTQYF. The full variable domain, with the rest looked up from reference TRBV7-3 and TRBJ2-3, is GAGVSQTPSNKVTEKGKYVELRCDPISGHTALYWYRQSLGQGPEFLIYFQGTGAADDSGLPNDRFFAVRPEGSVSTLKIQRTERGDSAVYLCASSPRTGRTDTQYFGPGTRLTVL.

This clonotype was found many times. The rearrangement links TRBV12-3 or TRBV12-4 to TRBJ2-1; no definite D call. The CDR3 extends over 15 amino acids. V was pared by 6 bases and J by 8 bases, with 20 bases between. The CDR3 reads CASSSNLWVVDEQFF. The CDR3 coding sequence is TGTGCCAGCAGCTCAAACCTCTGGGTGGTCGATGAGCAGTTCTTC.

The table lists this clonotype with many counts. This chain links TRBV20-1 with TRBJ2-7, with D unresolved. The CDR3 contains 11 residues. The germline V gene has CDR1 DFQATT and CDR2 SNEGSKA (reference sequence). V lost 3 bases and J 9 bases, leaving 12 bases between the germline ends. CDR3: CSASRPPVQYF. DNA of the CDR3: TGCAGTGCTAGTAGACCCCCCGTGCAGTACTTC.

Note on this clonotype: The junction shows a germline mismatch at one end, possibly a read error. The chain carries TRBV5-1 and TRBJ2-1, with D tentatively TRBD1 (6 bases). Germline CDR1 and CDR2: SGHRS and YFSETQ. The CDR3 covers 15 residues. The chain's CDR3 is CVSSPQGGSYNEQFF. In DNA form, the CDR3 reads TGCGTCAGCAGCCCACAGGGCGGCTCCTACAATGAGCAGTTCTTC.

This clonotype was seen many times. The rearrangement joins TRBV6-1 to TRBJ1-1; 7 bases match TRBD1. The V gene end was trimmed by 3 bases and the J gene end by 5 bases; junction bases not matched to a gene: 6. CDR3 length: 14 residues. The germline gives CDR1 MNHNS, CDR2 SASEGT. CDR3 DNA sequence: TGTGCCAGCAGTGAGGATTACAGGGGAACTGAAGCTTTCTTT. Translation: CASSEDYRGTEAFF.

This clonotype was observed a few times. This sequence joins TRBV6-1 and TRBJ1-1, with D possibly being TRBD1 (5 bases). V was shortened by 7 bases and J by 0 bases, with 9 bases between the two germline ends. CDR3 length: 13 residues. CDR1 and CDR2 from the germline V gene are MNHNS and SASEGT. The CDR3 DNA is TGTGCCAGCAAGGAGACAGTGAACACTGAAGCTTTCTTT. Its protein is CASKETVNTEAFF.

Many counts were recorded for this clonotype. The V gene is TRBV7-6, the J gene TRBJ2-5; possibly TRBD1 for D (6 bases). Trimming took 3 bases from V and 7 from J, leaving 15 bases between them. The CDR3 is 14 amino acids. From germline, CDR1 is SGHVS and CDR2 FNYEAQ. CDR3 sequence: CASSLDRTAGTQYF. The CDR3 DNA reads as TGTGCCAGCAGCTTGGATCGGACAGCCGGGACCCAGTACTTC.

This clonotype has ten or more counts. The J gene is TRBJ1-1, the V gene TRBV15; D remains unclear. V lost 0 bases and J 7 bases, leaving 6 bases between the germline ends. CDR3 size: 12 residues. Germline CDR1 reads LNHNV; CDR2 reads YYDKDF (reference sequence). CDR3: CATSRDGIEAFF. Here the CDR3 DNA reads TGTGCCACCAGCAGAGATGGCATTGAAGCTTTCTTT.

At least ten counts were recorded for this clonotype. V is TRBV12-5 and J is TRBJ2-7; D remains ambiguous. V was pared by 10 bases and J by 6 bases, with 16 bases between. Germline values: CDR1 LGHNT, CDR2 FRNRAP. The CDR3 consists of 12 residues. The CDR3: CATVILGSEQYF. The CDR3 DNA follows: TGTGCTACTGTCATCTTAGGGTCCGAGCAGTACTTC.